This T cell receptor (beta chain) derives from a study of T cells after posttransplantation cyclophosphamide. Cyclophosphamide on days +3 and +4 followed busulfan-fludarabine conditioning and a marrow graft. Only in-frame clones appear in the TCRdb table, and some are missing; sequencing was by immunoSEQ multiplex PCR. The repertoire holds more than 2,500 clones, 62% seen once, with roughly 14% in the top ten. This clone has just a few counts. Antigen specificity is unknown. Study outcomes and limitations: Later post-transplant blood repertoires were often dominated by donor CD8+ memory clones. Tissue-infiltrating T cells from skin or gut overlapped little with blood T cells. Recipient CMV seropositivity and CMV reactivation strongly tracked TRB clonality.

The germline V gene encodes CDR1 WSHSY and CDR2 SAAADI. After removal of 6 bases from V and 6 bases from J, the junction contained 5 bases not matched to a gene. The CDR3 spans 14 residues. The rearrangement links TRBV10-2 to TRBJ2-1; TRBD2 matches at 10 bases. The sample here was PBMCs, taken 30 days after allogeneic stem cell transplant with posttransplant cyclophosphamide. The receptor comes from a male patient aged 60-70 years who received an allogeneic stem cell transplant from a related donor and was CMV-positive. Some T cells may be provided by the graft donor. As DNA, the CDR3 is TGCGCCAGCAGCCCACTAGCGGGGAGCAATGAGCAGTTCTTC. Translated, it gives CASSPLAGSNEQFF.